The next 27 T cell receptor beta chains were all read from a single sample in a study of cytomegalovirus exposure and HLA in healthy donors. PCR was performed using 60 Vbeta and 13 Jbeta primers. Clones were sequenced by immunoSEQ multiplex PCR, and TCRdb holds only the in-frame ones, with some missing. The sample yields about 93,000 clones, approximately 64% seen once. The sequencing sample was made of PBMCs. These receptors all stem from a boy under 18 in good health and CMV-seropositive.

The rearrangement joins TRBV11-2 to TRBJ2-7, with D possibly being TRBD1 (5 bases). Germline values: CDR1 SGHAT, CDR2 FQNNGV. V shed 4 bases and J shed 5 bases, with 12 bases lying between them. CDR3 size: 13 residues. The CDR3 DNA reads TGTGCCAGCAGCTCCCCCAGGGTCCACGAGCAGTACTTC. This sequence encodes CASSSPRVHEQYF.

This chain uses TRBV29-1 with TRBJ2-6; TRBD1 is a possible D gene (6 bases). This CDR3 is 15 amino acids long. Trimming removed 6 bases at V and 0 bases at J, with 12 bases between. Germline assignment: CDR1 SQVTM and CDR2 ANQGSEA. CDR3 region: CSVATGTSGANVLTF. CDR3 sequence (DNA): TGCAGCGTCGCAACAGGGACCTCTGGGGCCAACGTCCTGACTTTC.

The chain is built from TRBV18 and TRBJ1-2; the D is unclear. The CDR3 consists of 13 residues. Germline CDR1 reads KGHSH; CDR2 reads LQKENI. V was shortened by 3 bases and J by 3 bases, with 8 bases between the two germline ends. The CDR3 nucleotides read TGTGCCAGCTCACCTTTCGGGGACTATGGCTACACCTTC. It codes for CASSPFGDYGYTF.

The chain uses TRBV6-1 and TRBJ2-1, with 7 positions matching TRBD2. The CDR3 runs to 14 residues. Germline loops: CDR1 MNHNS, CDR2 SASEGT. Germline trimming cut 5 bases from V and 5 bases from J; bases unmatched to any gene: 6. The CDR3 DNA follows: TGTGCCAGCAGTTATTCTCTAGCGGACAATGAGCAGTTCTTC. It is translated as CASSYSLADNEQFF.

The rearrangement uses TRBV11-1 and TRBJ2-1; 8 nucleotides line up with TRBD1. There are 14 residues in the CDR3. CDR1 and CDR2 (germline): SGHAT, FQDESV (reference sequence). The trim removed 3 bases at V and 6 bases at J, leaving 4 bases unmatched. CDR3 protein: CASSLTGVANEQFF. As DNA, the CDR3 is TGTGCCAGCAGCTTGACAGGGGTTGCCAATGAGCAGTTCTTC. The full variable domain, completed using reference TRBV11-1 and TRBJ2-1, is EAEVAQSPRYKITEKSQAVAFWCDPISGHATLYWYRQILGQGPELLVQFQDESVVDDSQLPKDRFSAERLKGVDSTLKIQPAELGDSAMYLCASSLTGVANEQFFGPGTRLTVL.

DNA of the CDR3: TGTGCCAGCTCACCACCGCTGACAGCAAACACTGAAGCTTTCTTT. This codes for CASSPPLTANTEAFF. The chain is built from TRBV18 and TRBJ1-1, with D possibly being TRBD1 (5 bases). The CDR3 has 15 residues. Trimming removed 0 bases at V and 2 bases at J, with 10 bases between. Germline CDR1 and CDR2: KGHSH and LQKENI.

This clone has only a few counts. CDR3 region: CASSTNNRGGRRTNEKLFF. The DNA for the CDR3 is TGTGCCAGCAGCACAAATAATAGGGGGGGTAGGCGAACTAATGAAAAACTGTTTTTT. The V gene is TRBV11-2, the J gene TRBJ1-4; tentative D call: TRBD1 (6 bases). Germline CDR1 SGHAT, CDR2 FQNNGV. Deletions cut 5 bases from V and 1 base from J, with 23 bases between. This CDR3 contains 19 residues.

The chain employs TRBV6-1 and TRBJ1-6; 7 bases map to TRBD1. CDR3 size: 15 residues. V lost 6 bases and J lost 7; bases outside the gene matches: 9. The germline gives CDR1 MNHNS, CDR2 SASEGT. The chain's CDR3 is CASSGPGQKNSPLHF. The CDR3, as DNA: TGTGCCAGCAGCGGACCGGGACAGAAGAATTCACCCCTCCACTTT.

The chain employs TRBV6-6 and TRBJ2-3; the match to TRBD2 covers 11 bases. V was clipped by 5 bases and J by 5 bases; unmatched bases: 9. The CDR3 has 16 amino acids. The germline V gene has CDR1 MNHNY and CDR2 SVGAGI (reference sequence). The CDR3 DNA is TGTGCCAGCAGTCGTCTAGCGGGGGGCGGGGGAGATACGCAGTATTTT. It translates to CASSRLAGGGGDTQYF.

The CDR3 DNA is TGTGCCAGCAGTTTTAGGAGCACTTGGGGCTACACCTTC. As protein: CASSFRSTWGYTF. The gene calls are TRBV27 and TRBJ1-2; D not resolved. Deletions cut 3 bases from V and 8 bases from J, with 13 bases between. The CDR3 has 13 amino acids. Germline V CDR1 and CDR2: MNHEY, SMNVEV (reference sequence).

The rearrangement joins TRBV9 to TRBJ2-2; tentative D call: TRBD2 (6 bases). CDR1 is SGDLS, CDR2 YYNGEE, per germline. CDR3 size: 15 residues. V was trimmed by 3 bases and J by 6 bases, leaving 15 bases between them. CDR3 residues: CASSAMGGSAGELFF. The CDR3 bases are TGTGCCAGCAGCGCAATGGGGGGTTCTGCCGGGGAGCTGTTTTTT.

This clone was detected only a few times. The chain joins TRBV5-8 to TRBJ2-7; 9 bases map to TRBD1. From germline, CDR1 is SGHTS and CDR2 YDEGEE. The CDR3 runs to 15 residues. V was clipped by 2 bases and J by 0 bases; unmatched bases: 3. CDR3: CASSFGQGYSYEQYF. CDR3 sequence (DNA): TGTGCCAGCAGCTTTGGACAGGGGTACTCCTACGAGCAGTACTTC.

The J gene is TRBJ2-2, the V gene TRBV4-3; 9 nucleotides agree with TRBD1. Germline V gene sequence: CDR1 LGHNA, CDR2 YSLEER. The CDR3 sequence is 15 residues long. Trimming at V came to 4 bases and at J to 7 bases, leaving 7 bases not matched to a gene. The DNA of the CDR3 is TGCGCCAGCAGCCGGAAACAGGGGGCCGTCGGGGAGCTGTTTTTT. Protein: CASSRKQGAVGELFF.

The rearrangement links TRBV7-6 to TRBJ2-2, with TRBD1 matching over 8 bases. Per the germline V gene, CDR1 is SGHVS and CDR2 is FNYEAQ. This CDR3 spans 15 amino acids. J gave up 5 bases and V 0 bases, and 2 bases lay outside the gene matches. This CDR3 reads CASSLAQGATGELFF. As DNA, the CDR3 is TGTGCCAGCAGCTTAGCTCAGGGGGCGACCGGGGAGCTGTTTTTT.

The V gene is TRBV6-6, the J gene TRBJ2-7; no firm D call. V lost 0 bases to trimming and J lost 6 bases, with 3 bases between them. Per germline, CDR1 MNHNY and CDR2 SVGAGI (reference sequence). The CDR3 has 11 residues. CDR3 sequence reads: CASSYSREQYF. CDR3 in DNA: TGTGCCAGCAGTTACTCCCGCGAGCAGTACTTC.

The V call is TRBV5-4, the J call TRBJ1-1, with unresolved D. Trimming cost V 3 bases and J 1 base, with 10 bases left between them. CDR3 length equals 14 residues. CDR1 is SGHNT, CDR2 YYREEE, per germline (reference sequence). The CDR3 protein is CASSSLGRNTEAFF. The CDR3 DNA is TGTGCCAGCAGCTCGTTGGGCAGGAACACTGAAGCTTTCTTT.

This clone was picked up one time. This rearrangement joins TRBV19 to TRBJ1-2, with D unresolved. The CDR3 is 15 amino acids. Germline values: CDR1 LNHDA, CDR2 SQIVND (reference sequence). V was clipped by 0 bases and J by 8 bases, with 16 bases between them. CDR3 bases: TGTGCCAGTAGTATAGATCCGGGTACGGCCGGGGGCTACACCTTC. It yields the protein CASSIDPGTAGGYTF.

V usage is TRBV18 and J usage is TRBJ1-6; D is undetermined. Between the trimmed V and J ends, which lost 3 bases and 9 bases, there was a span of 12 bases. The germline V gene encodes CDR1 KGHSH and CDR2 LQKENI. The length of the CDR3 is 14 residues. The CDR3 DNA reads as TGTGCCAGCTCACCTGCGGGAGGAGGTTCACCCCTCCACTTT. This translates into CASSPAGGGSPLHF. Supplemented by reference TRBV18 and TRBJ1-6, the full variable domain reads NAGVMQNPRHLVRRRGQEARLRCSPMKGHSHVYWYRQLPEEGLKFMVYLQKENIIDESGMPKERFSAEFPKEGPSILRIQQVVRGDSAAYFCASSPAGGGSPLHFGNGTRLTVT.

This chain connects TRBV9 to TRBJ2-3; TRBD2 agrees at 9 bases. V gave up 6 bases and J gave up 9 bases; unmatched junction bases: 14. The CDR3 contains 15 residues. Per the germline V gene, CDR1 is SGDLS and CDR2 is YYNGEE. Written as DNA, the CDR3 is TGTGCCAGCACCGAGGACGGCGGGGGGGCCCGGACGCAGTATTTT. It yields the protein CASTEDGGGARTQYF.

This chain links TRBV7-9 with TRBJ2-2; 7 bases are shared with TRBD1. The CDR3 is 16 amino acids. Germline V gives CDR1 SEHNR, CDR2 FQNEAQ (reference sequence). J was trimmed by 1 base and V by 1 base; bases with no gene match: 3. CDR3 in amino acids: CASSLVGTVNTGELFF. The CDR3 coding sequence is TGTGCCAGCAGCTTAGTAGGGACAGTGAACACCGGGGAGCTGTTTTTT.

The chain links TRBV14 to TRBJ2-1, with D maybe TRBD1 (7 bases). The V gene lost 4 bases and the J gene lost 10 bases, with 20 bases spanning the gap. Germline assignment: CDR1 SGHDN and CDR2 FVKESK. The CDR3 has 15 residues. This chain's CDR3 is CASSPDRTGALEQFF. The DNA of the CDR3 is TGTGCCAGCAGCCCGGACAGGACGGGAGCCCTCGAGCAGTTCTTC. The full variable domain, with the rest looked up from reference TRBV14 and TRBJ2-1, is EAGVTQFPSHSVIEKGQTVTLRCDPISGHDNLYWYRRVMGKEIKFLLHFVKESKQDESGMPNNRFLAERTGGTYSTLKVQPAELEDSGVYFCASSPDRTGALEQFFGPGTRLTVL.

V and J are TRBV7-9 and TRBJ1-1; 8 nucleotides agree with TRBD1. CDR3 length equals 18 residues. Germline CDR1 reads SEHNR; CDR2 reads FQNEAQ (reference sequence). The V segment lost 6 bases and the J segment 0 bases; nucleotides outside the gene matches: 15. CDR3 sequence (DNA): TGTGCCAGCAGAGGACAGGGCCTTAACAATTTAATGAACACTGAAGCTTTCTTT. It translates to CASRGQGLNNLMNTEAFF.

The V gene is TRBV5-4, the J gene TRBJ2-1, with D tentatively TRBD1 (5 bases). V lost 2 bases and J lost 4, with 13 bases in between. CDR3 length equals 15 residues. Germline CDR1 SGHNT, CDR2 YYREEE (reference sequence). The CDR3 DNA follows: TGTGCCAGCAGCTTTGGCAGGGCGGTGTACAATGAGCAGTTCTTC. Protein: CASSFGRAVYNEQFF.

The chain uses TRBV7-9 and TRBJ2-7; the match to TRBD1 covers 7 bases. The germline CDR1 and CDR2 sequences are SEHNR and FQNEAQ (reference sequence). V shed 5 bases and J 2 bases; nucleotides not matched to a gene: 3. This CDR3 region has 13 residues. The CDR3 nucleotides are TGTGCCAGCAGCGGGGACAGTCCCTACGAGCAGTACTTC. Amino acids: CASSGDSPYEQYF. The variable domain in full, completed from reference TRBV7-9 and TRBJ2-7, reads DTGVSQNPRHKITKRGQNVTFRCDPISEHNRLYWYRQTLGQGPEFLTYFQNEAQLEKSRLLSDRFSAERPKGSFSTLEIQRTEQGDSAMYLCASSGDSPYEQYFGPGTRLTVT.

This clone was observed a handful of times. The rearrangement joins TRBV6-6 to TRBJ2-1; unclear D gene. Germline CDR1 reads MNHNY; CDR2 reads SVGAGI (reference sequence). This CDR3 region has 14 residues. Trimming pared 2 bases from V and 6 bases from J, leaving 11 bases between. CDR3 in amino acids: CASSYDRRGNEQFF. In DNA form, the CDR3 reads TGTGCCAGCAGTTACGATCGGCGAGGCAATGAGCAGTTCTTC.

The chain carries TRBV18 and TRBJ1-5; TRBD1 matches at 9 bases. Germline CDR1 and CDR2: KGHSH and LQKENI. J lost 7 bases, V lost 5 bases, and 12 bases had no gene match. The CDR3 length is 16 residues. CDR3 sequence reads: CASSSSLGTGYQPQHF. CDR3 DNA: TGTGCCAGCTCATCAAGTCTCGGGACAGGGTACCAGCCCCAGCATTTT.

V usage is TRBV5-6 and J usage is TRBJ1-1, with D uncertain. CDR3 size: 15 residues. With 0 bases removed from V and 5 bases from J, the gap between germline ends came to 14 bases. From germline, CDR1 is SGHDT and CDR2 YYEEEE. The CDR3 coding sequence is TGTGCCAGCAGCTTGGCCGGAAGAGGGTCAACTGAAGCTTTCTTT. Encoded protein: CASSLAGRGSTEAFF.